This TCR beta chain comes out of a study of metastatic and nonmetastatic thyroid tumors. For the study at large: Across blood and tumor or nodule tissue, repertoires from malignant and benign thyroid patients were compared with one another.

To note about this clone: Its antigen remains unidentified.

Points from the study as a whole: For both blood and tumor, malignant thyroid tumors reportedly showed significantly higher TCR beta diversity than benign nodules did.

Per the study methods: Researchers built a distant-metastasis classifier for papillary thyroid cancer that drew on CDR3 differences across clinicopathological groups. TCRdb reassembled clones from the PCR reads with MiXCR. TCRdb, not the authors, supplied the V and J calls. The sample has roughly 12,000 clones; roughly a third are singletons. This CDR3 spans 15 amino acids. Per the germline V gene, CDR1 is DFQATT and CDR2 is SNEGSKA (reference sequence). V lost 6 bases and J 2 bases, leaving 20 bases between the germline ends. Treatment of any kind had been given to no patient before thyroid surgery. The chain joins TRBV20-1 to TRBJ2-7; D is possibly TRBD1 (6 bases). The sequenced sample was tumor tissue. This clonotype originated in a female donor with papillary thyroid cancer or a benign thyroid nodule (not recorded which). Some clones in this sample may be carry-over from other donors' samples. The CDR3 coding sequence is TGCAGTGCCAGAACAGTAGGGGACACCACCTACGAGCAGTACTTC. It codes for CSARTVGDTTYEQYF.